Below, 28 T cell receptor beta chains from the same sample are listed, as sequenced in a study of blood T cell repertoires in COVID-19. Assay used: immunoSEQ multiplex PCR; TCRdb lists only in-frame clones, some missing. The sample has 200,000 to 250,000 clones, about four fifths seen once; the top ten hold 3.4%. Sequenced: peripheral blood. Receptors were obtained from a woman aged 18 to 35 with acute or convalescent COVID-19.

This clone came up a few times. The chain recombines TRBV19 with TRBJ1-5; D gene ambiguous. The germline CDR1 and CDR2 sequences are LNHDA and SQIVND (reference sequence). Trimming left V 3 bases short and J 0 bases short, with 12 bases between. The CDR3 loop spans 16 amino acids. CDR3 sequence reads: CASSMSTGYSNQPQHF. CDR3 bases: TGTGCCAGTAGTATGTCTACGGGGTATAGCAATCAGCCCCAGCATTTT.

CDR3 loop: CAIRNIASDNEQFF. CDR3 DNA: TGTGCCATCAGGAACATAGCTAGCGATAATGAGCAGTTCTTC. V is TRBV10-3 and J is TRBJ2-1; D might be TRBD2 (6 bases). Germline-derived CDR1 and CDR2 are ENHRY and SYGVKD. Trimming left V 6 bases short and J 7 bases short, with 16 bases between. This CDR3 comprises 14 residues.

The chain couples TRBV7-9 to TRBJ2-5, with a tentative D call TRBD2 (5 bases). The germline CDR1 and CDR2 sequences are SEHNR and FQNEAQ (reference sequence). V was cut by 0 bases and J by 7 bases, with 9 bases left in between. The CDR3 runs 13 residues. The CDR3: CASSLALGGTQYF. DNA of the CDR3: TGTGCCAGCAGCTTAGCACTCGGAGGGACCCAGTACTTC. The variable domain in full, with the rest retrieved from reference TRBV7-9 and TRBJ2-5, is DTGVSQNPRHKITKRGQNVTFRCDPISEHNRLYWYRQTLGQGPEFLTYFQNEAQLEKSRLLSDRFSAERPKGSFSTLEIQRTEQGDSAMYLCASSLALGGTQYFGPGTRLLVL.

The chain recombines TRBV3-1 (or the pseudogene TRBV3-2) with TRBJ2-3, with 7 bases that match TRBD2. The germline CDR1 and CDR2 sequences are LGHDT and YNNKEL (reference sequence). The CDR3 has 13 residues. After removal of 6 bases from V and 4 bases from J, the junction contained 4 bases not matched to a gene. In DNA form, the CDR3 reads TGTGCCAGCAGTCGACTAGCCGCAGATACGCAGTATTTT. It is translated as CASSRLAADTQYF.

Concerning this clone: Germline and junction disagree at one end, which may indicate a read error. V usage is TRBV7-9 and J usage is TRBJ2-5, with 10 positions matching TRBD2. Looked up from germline, CDR1 is SEHNR and CDR2 is FQNEAQ (reference sequence). The CDR3 extends over 16 amino acids. This CDR3 is CASSSILAGSQGTQYF. The DNA of the CDR3 is TGTGCCAGCAGCTCCATACTAGCGGGGTCGCAAGGGACCCAGTACTTC.

V is TRBV19 and J is TRBJ1-6; D is undetermined. Germline-derived CDR1 and CDR2 are LNHDA and SQIVND (reference sequence). There are 15 residues in the CDR3. V was cut by 7 bases and J by 9 bases, with 19 bases left in between. The CDR3 region is CASKDAPRATSPLHF. For the CDR3, the DNA is TGTGCCAGTAAGGATGCCCCGAGGGCAACTTCACCCCTCCACTTT.

This chain connects TRBV3-1 (or the pseudogene TRBV3-2) to TRBJ2-7; 11 nucleotides align to TRBD1. V lost 4 bases and J lost 3; bases outside the gene matches: 8. The CDR3 consists of 16 residues. The germline V gene encodes CDR1 LGHDT and CDR2 YNNKEL (reference sequence). CDR3 residues: CASSRTAGQGDYEQYF. The CDR3 DNA reads TGTGCCAGCAGCCGAACGGCGGGACAGGGGGACTACGAGCAGTACTTC.

The rearrangement joins TRBV27 to TRBJ1-5; D unresolved. The CDR3 loop spans 15 amino acids. V lost 1 base, J lost 0 bases, and 7 bases lay in between. The germline CDR1 and CDR2 sequences are MNHEY and SMNVEV (reference sequence). The CDR3 spells CASSLYLSSNQPQHF. The DNA for the CDR3 is TGTGCCAGCAGTTTATATTTGAGTAGCAATCAGCCCCAGCATTTT.

In its sample, this clone was seen once. The V and J genes are TRBV9 and TRBJ2-2; 12 nucleotides line up with TRBD2. CDR1 is SGDLS and CDR2 is YYNGEE in the germline V gene. The CDR3 is 14 residues long. The V segment lost 5 bases and the J segment 7 bases; nucleotides outside the gene matches: 3. CDR3 in amino acids: CASRWTSGDGELFF. The CDR3 DNA is TGTGCCAGCAGGTGGACTAGCGGGGACGGGGAGCTGTTTTTT.

This clone appeared a few times. The rearrangement links TRBV6-2 or TRBV6-3 to TRBJ2-7; 11 positions agree with TRBD2. The CDR3 totals 18 residues. V lost 2 bases, J lost 4 bases, and 13 bases stayed unmatched. CDR1 MNHEY and CDR2 SVGEGT come from the germline V gene. The CDR3 DNA is TGTGCCAGCAGTTACCTCGGACAACTAGCGGGAGTTAGGTACGAGCAGTACTTC. Encoded protein: CASSYLGQLAGVRYEQYF.

The V call is TRBV28, the J call TRBJ2-7, with a weak D call TRBD2 (6 bases). The germline V gene encodes CDR1 MDHEN and CDR2 SYDVKM. This CDR3 is 16 amino acids long. Between the trimmed V and J ends, which lost 8 bases and 2 bases, there was a span of 22 bases. The CDR3 spells CASRFRAGTTTYEQYF. For the CDR3, the DNA is TGTGCCAGCCGATTCCGGGCGGGAACTACAACCTACGAGCAGTACTTC.

The chain uses TRBV6-6 and TRBJ1-1; TRBD1 agrees at 7 bases. The CDR3 contains 12 residues. Germline CDR1 reads MNHNY; CDR2 reads SVGAGI (reference sequence). V shed 0 bases, J shed 8 bases, and the junction held 0 bases outside the gene matches. The CDR3 loop reads CASSYSTGEAFF. In DNA, the CDR3 is TGTGCCAGCAGTTACTCGACAGGGGAAGCTTTCTTT.

This rearrangement joins TRBV5-1 to TRBJ2-6, with TRBD1 as a possible D gene (5 bases). V was clipped by 3 bases and J by 4 bases, with 14 bases between them. CDR3 length: 16 residues. Germline values: CDR1 SGHRS, CDR2 YFSETQ. The CDR3 loop is CASSSGHDSGANVLTF. The CDR3 coding sequence is TGCGCCAGCAGCTCCGGACATGACTCCGGGGCCAACGTCCTGACTTTC.

The chain has TRBV7-2 and TRBJ1-3, with unresolved D. The CDR3 runs 16 residues. Trimming removed 2 bases at V and 4 bases at J, with 15 bases between. Germline CDR1 reads SGHTA; CDR2 reads FQGNSA. DNA of the CDR3: TGTGCCAGCAGCTTATCGTTGTCTCGGTCGGGAAACACCATATATTTT. It codes for CASSLSLSRSGNTIYF.

The chain carries TRBV7-9 and TRBJ2-7; possibly TRBD2 for D (6 bases). The germline V gene has CDR1 SEHNR and CDR2 FQNEAQ (reference sequence). V was clipped by 6 bases and J by 2 bases, with 17 bases between them. The CDR3 is made up of 15 amino acids. This CDR3 reads CASSPAGGITYEQYF. The CDR3 DNA reads TGTGCCAGCAGTCCAGCTGGGGGGATCACCTACGAGCAGTACTTC.

This chain uses TRBV28 with TRBJ1-2; D call uncertain. Germline-derived CDR1 and CDR2 are MDHEN and SYDVKM. The length of the CDR3 is 13 residues. Trimming took off 2 bases at V and 4 bases at J, with 8 bases between the two ends. The CDR3 coding sequence is TGTGCCAGCAGTTTACGGCAGGCCTATGGCTACACCTTC. Translation gives CASSLRQAYGYTF.

V and J are TRBV4-3 and TRBJ1-2; a possible D gene is TRBD1 (6 bases). V was clipped by 1 base and J by 2 bases, with 11 bases between them. This CDR3 has 15 residues. Germline CDR1 is LGHNA and CDR2 is YSLEER. In DNA, the CDR3 is TGCGCCAGCAGCCAAGCCTACGGACAGAACTATGGCTACACCTTC. Translating it yields CASSQAYGQNYGYTF.

The sample holds a few counts of this clone. The J gene is TRBJ2-3, the V gene TRBV27; 7 positions agree with TRBD1. Trimming cost V 4 bases and J 2 bases; bases outside gene matches: 9. Germline CDR1 MNHEY, CDR2 SMNVEV (reference sequence). CDR3 length: 16 amino acids. Written as DNA, the CDR3 is TGTGCCAGCAGTTCCTCCCCAGACAGGGACACAGATACGCAGTATTTT. Residues: CASSSSPDRDTDTQYF.

This sequence joins TRBV7-8 and TRBJ2-3, with a possible D match to TRBD2 (5 bases). This CDR3 is built from 14 residues. CDR1 and CDR2 from the germline V gene are SGHVS and FQNEAQ. Trimming removed 0 bases at V and 5 bases at J, with 9 bases between. The CDR3 sequence is CASSLANEGDTQYF. DNA for the CDR3: TGTGCCAGCAGCTTAGCGAATGAGGGAGATACGCAGTATTTT.

The chain couples TRBV3-1 (or the pseudogene TRBV3-2) to TRBJ2-2; D not resolved. Trimming cost V 2 bases and J 7 bases, with 8 bases left between them. The germline V gene encodes CDR1 LGHDT and CDR2 YNNKEL (reference sequence). The CDR3 extends over 13 amino acids. The CDR3 bases are TGTGCCAGCAGCCAATCTCTCGGCGGGGAGCTGTTTTTT. As protein: CASSQSLGGELFF.

The chain's CDR3 is CASSPRVGVGETQYF. The CDR3 DNA is TGTGCCAGCAGCCCGCGGGTTGGGGTCGGGGAGACCCAGTACTTC. The rearrangement uses TRBV7-2 and TRBJ2-5; tentatively, D is TRBD2 (5 bases). The CDR3 spans 15 residues. The V and J ends lost 5 bases and 5 bases respectively, with 18 bases between them. Germline V gene data show CDR1 as SGHTA and CDR2 as FQGNSA.

This chain joins TRBV24-1 and TRBJ2-3, with 7 bases aligning to TRBD2. The ends lost 7 bases at V and 5 bases at J; junction bases unmatched: 8. This CDR3 comprises 14 residues. From germline, CDR1 is KGHDR and CDR2 SFDVKD. The CDR3 reads CATSSGKGGDTQYF. The CDR3 nucleotides read TGTGCCACCAGCAGCGGGAAGGGAGGAGATACGCAGTATTTT.

The chain joins TRBV25-1 to TRBJ2-3; possibly TRBD1 for D (7 bases). Trimming took 5 bases from V and 2 from J, leaving 17 bases between them. This CDR3 is 16 amino acids long. Germline values: CDR1 MGHDK, CDR2 SYGVNS. The DNA of the CDR3 is TGTGCCAGCAGTAGATCCAGGGGGGTGCCCACAGATACGCAGTATTTT. Translating it yields CASSRSRGVPTDTQYF. Together with reference TRBV25-1 and TRBJ2-3, the CDR3 gives the full variable domain: EADIYQTPRYLVIGTGKKITLECSQTMGHDKMYWYQQDPGMELHLIHYSYGVNSTEKGDLSSESTVSRIRTEHFPLTLESARPSHTSQYLCASSRSRGVPTDTQYFGPGTRLTVL.

V is TRBV5-1 and J is TRBJ1-1; weak D call: TRBD1 (5 bases). The CDR3 totals 14 residues. V was pared by 4 bases and J by 2 bases, with 12 bases between. Germline CDR1 reads SGHRS; CDR2 reads YFSETQ. The CDR3 DNA follows: TGCGCCAGCAGCCCGGACACTCCAAACACTGAAGCTTTCTTT. This gives the protein CASSPDTPNTEAFF.

The chain has TRBV29-1 and TRBJ2-1; 11 bases are shared with TRBD2. CDR1 and CDR2 from the germline V gene are SQVTM and ANQGSEA. The CDR3 is made up of 15 amino acids. V trimming: 6 bases; J trimming: 7 bases; junction bases outside the gene matches: 11. CDR3 protein: CSVQGTSGPLNEQFF. The CDR3 DNA reads as TGCAGCGTCCAAGGGACTAGCGGACCCTTGAATGAGCAGTTCTTC.

At least ten counts were recorded for this clone. The V gene is TRBV4-3, the J gene TRBJ1-6; 8 bases agree with TRBD1. The CDR3 is made up of 16 amino acids. CDR1 LGHNA and CDR2 YSLEER come from the germline V gene. J gave up 9 bases and V 1 base, and 8 bases lay outside the gene matches. DNA of the CDR3: TGCGCCAGCAGCCAAGCAACCTTGGACAGGGTTTCACCCCTCCACTTT. It codes for CASSQATLDRVSPLHF.

The V call is TRBV12-3 or TRBV12-4, the J call TRBJ2-1, with D possibly TRBD2 on 5 matching bases. This CDR3 comprises 13 residues. Trimming shortened V by 0 bases and J by 9 bases, and 9 bases separated the two germline ends. The CDR3 here is CASSLAPTSEQFF. CDR3 nucleotides: TGTGCCAGCAGTTTAGCGCCTACTAGTGAGCAGTTCTTC.

This chain connects TRBV6-5 to TRBJ1-5; no definite D call. Germline assignment: CDR1 MNHEY and CDR2 SVGAGI. The V end lost 7 bases, the J end lost 5 bases, and 18 bases lay between the germline ends. The CDR3 spans 15 residues. The chain's CDR3 is CASTSSQVKHQPQHF. DNA of the CDR3: TGTGCCAGCACCAGTTCGCAGGTAAAGCATCAGCCCCAGCATTTT.